A selection of T cell receptor beta chains follows, all from one sample in a study of graft-versus-host responses after intestinal transplantation. The antigens for these receptors are not known. Some clones are missing from TCRdb's copy, which holds only in-frame ones; the method was immunoSEQ multiplex PCR. The sample holds tens of thousands of clones; about 94% are singletons and the top ten take over 20%. The source material was unstimulated CD8+ T cells sorted from spleen or lymph node cells, sampled before transplant. These receptors came from a human donor who was the organ donor for an intestinal transplant. CDR3s include the opening cysteine and the closing phenylalanine or tryptophan. Fields, in order: J gene, clone size, D gene, V gene, CDR3 protein, CDR3 DNA. A D gene is named only where the DNA matches it firmly. Clone size is stated in some rows and not others, as once, few, many or a class when expanded.

J gene: TRBJ2-7
clone size: .
D gene: .
V gene: TRBV4-1
CDR3 protein: CASSQRDGVYEQYF
CDR3 DNA: TGCGCCAGCAGCCAAAGGGACGGAGTCTACGAGCAGTACTTC

J gene: TRBJ1-2
clone size: .
D gene: .
V gene: TRBV6-1
CDR3 protein: CASCEGGAGYGYTF
CDR3 DNA: TGTGCCAGCTGCGAGGGAGGGGCAGGCTATGGCTACACCTTC

J gene: TRBJ2-5
clone size: .
D gene: .
V gene: TRBV4-1
CDR3 protein: CASSQVLPPEQETQYF
CDR3 DNA: TGCGCCAGCAGCCAAGTTCTTCCCCCAGAACAAGAGACCCAGTACTTC

J gene: TRBJ2-7
clone size: .
D gene: .
V gene: TRBV4-3
CDR3 protein: CASSQGPGPSYEQYF
CDR3 DNA: TGCGCCAGCAGCCAAGGGCCTGGCCCCTCCTACGAGCAGTACTTC

J gene: TRBJ1-2
clone size: .
D gene: TRBD1
V gene: TRBV5-5
CDR3 protein: CASSFPGQGGPTF
CDR3 DNA: TGTGCCAGCAGCTTTCCGGGACAGGGAGGACCAACCTTC

J gene: TRBJ1-1
clone size: .
D gene: .
V gene: TRBV6-6
CDR3 protein: CASSYYRDTYSEAFF
CDR3 DNA: TGTGCCAGCAGTTACTACCGGGACACATATTCTGAAGCTTTCTTT

J gene: TRBJ2-4
clone size: .
D gene: TRBD2
V gene: TRBV9
CDR3 protein: CASSVAAGGGKNIQYF
CDR3 DNA: TGTGCCAGCAGCGTAGCTGCGGGAGGCGGCAAAAACATTCAGTACTTC

J gene: TRBJ2-3
clone size: .
D gene: .
V gene: TRBV6-6
CDR3 protein: CASSYVRGPGTDTQYF
CDR3 DNA: TGTGCCAGCAGTTACGTTCGGGGGCCGGGCACAGATACGCAGTATTTT

J gene: TRBJ2-1
clone size: .
D gene: .
V gene: TRBV7-7
CDR3 protein: CASSPLQWGEQFF
CDR3 DNA: TGTGCTAGCAGCCCCCTTCAATGGGGTGAGCAGTTCTTC

J gene: TRBJ2-5
clone size: .
D gene: .
V gene: TRBV19
CDR3 protein: CASRKTGRDSKQETQYF
CDR3 DNA: TGTGCCAGTAGGAAAACAGGGAGGGATTCCAAGCAAGAGACCCAGTACTTC

J gene: TRBJ2-3
clone size: .
D gene: .
V gene: TRBV6-6
CDR3 protein: CASSYLDGSSTDTQYF
CDR3 DNA: TGTGCCAGCAGTTACCTTGACGGATCTAGCACAGATACGCAGTATTTT

J gene: TRBJ2-1
clone size: .
D gene: TRBD2
V gene: TRBV6-5
CDR3 protein: CATKISGSSYNEQFF
CDR3 DNA: TGTGCCACCAAAATTAGCGGGAGTTCCTACAATGAGCAGTTCTTC

J gene: TRBJ2-1
clone size: .
D gene: TRBD2
V gene: TRBV7-3
CDR3 protein: CASSRLPGLDFGGNEQFF
CDR3 DNA: TGTGCCAGCAGCCGTCTCCCGGGACTAGATTTCGGGGGGAATGAGCAGTTCTTC

J gene: TRBJ2-7
clone size: .
D gene: .
V gene: TRBV19
CDR3 protein: CASSPGTPPYEQYF
CDR3 DNA: TGTGCCAGTAGTCCGGGGACTCCTCCCTACGAGCAGTACTTC

J gene: TRBJ1-1
clone size: .
D gene: .
V gene: TRBV6-5
CDR3 protein: CASSYSDSSGEAFF
CDR3 DNA: TGTGCCAGCAGTTACTCCGACTCGTCCGGTGAAGCTTTCTTT

J gene: TRBJ2-7
clone size: .
D gene: TRBD2
V gene: TRBV28
CDR3 protein: CASSRAGGGYSYEQYF
CDR3 DNA: TGTGCCAGCAGCCGGGCTGGGGGGGGTTACTCCTACGAGCAGTACTTC

J gene: TRBJ2-5
clone size: .
D gene: .
V gene: TRBV4-3
CDR3 protein: CASSQDRFGKETQYF
CDR3 DNA: TGCGCCAGCAGCCAAGACCGGTTTGGGAAAGAGACCCAGTACTTC

J gene: TRBJ2-7
clone size: .
D gene: TRBD1
V gene: TRBV27
CDR3 protein: CASSFQGAKSYEQYF
CDR3 DNA: TGTGCCAGCAGTTTTCAGGGGGCAAAATCCTACGAGCAGTACTTC

J gene: TRBJ1-2
clone size: .
D gene: .
V gene: TRBV6-5
CDR3 protein: CASSPLLWGPYGYTF
CDR3 DNA: TGTGCCAGCAGTCCACTTCTATGGGGGCCGTATGGCTACACCTTC

J gene: TRBJ2-1
clone size: .
D gene: .
V gene: TRBV28
CDR3 protein: CASSLAYSYNEQFF
CDR3 DNA: TGTGCCAGCAGTTTAGCGTACTCCTACAATGAGCAGTTCTTC

J gene: TRBJ2-1
clone size: .
D gene: .
V gene: TRBV5-1
CDR3 protein: CASSLETFNEQFF
CDR3 DNA: TGCGCCAGCAGCTTGGAGACCTTCAATGAGCAGTTCTTC

J gene: TRBJ2-1
clone size: .
D gene: TRBD1
V gene: TRBV11-1
CDR3 protein: CASSLDDRGRYNEQFF
CDR3 DNA: TGTGCCAGCAGCTTAGACGACAGGGGGCGTTACAATGAGCAGTTCTTC

J gene: TRBJ1-1
clone size: .
D gene: .
V gene: TRBV25-1
CDR3 protein: CASSRRNTEAFF
CDR3 DNA: TGTGCCAGCAGTCGGAGGAACACTGAAGCTTTCTTT

J gene: TRBJ2-1
clone size: .
D gene: .
V gene: TRBV6-5
CDR3 protein: CASSYSVVNEQFF
CDR3 DNA: TGTGCCAGCAGTTACTCTGTCGTAAATGAGCAGTTCTTC

J gene: TRBJ1-4
clone size: .
D gene: TRBD1
V gene: TRBV28
CDR3 protein: CASSLRGPGGSEKLFF
CDR3 DNA: TGTGCCAGCAGTTTAAGGGGGCCCGGGGGCAGCGAAAAACTGTTTTTT

J gene: TRBJ2-4
clone size: few
D gene: TRBD1
V gene: TRBV7-6
CDR3 protein: CASSPGTGGAKNIQYF
CDR3 DNA: TGTGCCAGCAGCCCCGGGACAGGGGGTGCCAAAAACATTCAGTACTTC

J gene: TRBJ1-2
clone size: .
D gene: TRBD1
V gene: TRBV13
CDR3 protein: CASSLAGGYGYTF
CDR3 DNA: TGTGCCAGCAGCTTAGCAGGGGGCTATGGCTACACCTTC

J gene: TRBJ2-7
clone size: .
D gene: .
V gene: TRBV27
CDR3 protein: CASSLRVSYEQYF
CDR3 DNA: TGTGCCAGCAGTTTAAGAGTGAGCTACGAGCAGTACTTC

J gene: TRBJ2-3
clone size: .
D gene: .
V gene: TRBV7-3
CDR3 protein: CASSLGLTDTQYF
CDR3 DNA: TGTGCCAGCAGCTTAGGACTCACAGATACGCAGTATTTT

J gene: TRBJ2-7
clone size: .
D gene: TRBD2
V gene: TRBV5-5
CDR3 protein: CASSLGAGENYEQYF
CDR3 DNA: TGTGCCAGCAGCTTGGGGGCGGGAGAGAACTACGAGCAGTACTTC

J gene: TRBJ2-1
clone size: once
D gene: .
V gene: TRBV28
CDR3 protein: CASSSPTPASYYNEQFF
CDR3 DNA: TGTGCCAGCAGTTCTCCAACCCCGGCCTCCTACTACAATGAGCAGTTCTTC

J gene: TRBJ1-2
clone size: .
D gene: .
V gene: TRBV5-5
CDR3 protein: CASSLTPRAVHGYTF
CDR3 DNA: TGTGCCAGCAGCTTGACTCCCCGGGCCGTTCATGGCTACACCTTC

J gene: TRBJ2-3
clone size: .
D gene: TRBD2
V gene: TRBV27
CDR3 protein: CASSLGGSRTDTQYF
CDR3 DNA: TGTGCCAGCAGTTTGGGCGGGAGCCGCACAGATACGCAGTATTTT

J gene: TRBJ2-7
clone size: once
D gene: .
V gene: TRBV6-5
CDR3 protein: CASSKSEHNSYEQYF
CDR3 DNA: TGTGCCAGCAGTAAGTCGGAACACAACTCCTACGAGCAGTACTTC

J gene: TRBJ2-5
clone size: .
D gene: .
V gene: TRBV29-1
CDR3 protein: CSVPPGYQETQYF
CDR3 DNA: TGCAGCGTTCCACCGGGGTATCAAGAGACCCAGTACTTC

J gene: TRBJ1-4
clone size: .
D gene: .
V gene: TRBV4-1
CDR3 protein: CASSQVDVGEKLFF
CDR3 DNA: TGCGCCAGCAGCCAAGTGGACGTGGGGGAAAAACTGTTTTTT

J gene: TRBJ2-1
clone size: .
D gene: TRBD1
V gene: TRBV4-3
CDR3 protein: CASSLRFRDRERNEQFF
CDR3 DNA: TGCGCCAGCAGCCTTCGATTCCGGGACAGGGAGAGGAATGAGCAGTTCTTC

J gene: TRBJ1-1
clone size: .
D gene: TRBD1
V gene: TRBV7-9
CDR3 protein: CASSPTGASTEAFF
CDR3 DNA: TGTGCCAGCAGTCCAACAGGGGCTAGCACTGAAGCTTTCTTT

J gene: TRBJ2-1
clone size: .
D gene: TRBD2
V gene: TRBV27
CDR3 protein: CASSIAGSFNEQFF
CDR3 DNA: TGTGCCAGCAGTATAGCGGGATCTTTTAATGAGCAGTTCTTC

J gene: TRBJ2-1
clone size: .
D gene: .
V gene: TRBV27
CDR3 protein: CASRLEGEGAYNEQFF
CDR3 DNA: TGTGCCAGCAGATTAGAGGGAGAGGGCGCTTACAATGAGCAGTTCTTC

J gene: TRBJ2-3
clone size: .
D gene: .
V gene: TRBV6-5
CDR3 protein: CASSYLASYTDTQYF
CDR3 DNA: TGTGCCAGCAGTTACCTAGCCTCCTACACAGATACGCAGTATTTT